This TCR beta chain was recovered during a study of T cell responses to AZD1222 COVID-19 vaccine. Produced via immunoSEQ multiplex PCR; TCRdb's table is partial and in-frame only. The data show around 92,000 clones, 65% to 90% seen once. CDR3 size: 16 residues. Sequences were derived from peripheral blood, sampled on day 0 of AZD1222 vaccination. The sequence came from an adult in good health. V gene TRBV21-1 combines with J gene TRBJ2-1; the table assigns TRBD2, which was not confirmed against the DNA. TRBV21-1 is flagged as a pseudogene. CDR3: CASSRRSGTSGEEQFF. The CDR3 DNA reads TGTGCCAGCAGCAGACGATCCGGGACTAGCGGGGAGGAGCAGTTCTTC.